This TCR beta chain was found in a study of blood T cell repertoires in COVID-19. As for the study in general: COVID-19 samples, acute and convalescent, were from the United States, Italy and Spain. Sample material is recorded as cDNA or gDNA derived from T cells, B-cell-depleted T cells, or PBMCs.

TCRdb keeps only in-frame clones here, not all; method: immunoSEQ multiplex PCR. The repertoire has 150,000 or so clones, 86% of them found once; the top ten carry about 0.98%. Germline CDR1 DFQATT, CDR2 SNEGSKA (reference sequence). CDR3 length: 13 amino acids. Trimming left V 3 bases short and J 5 bases short, with 11 bases between. The sequence was collected from a man younger than 30 with acute or convalescent COVID-19. Input material: peripheral blood. The V gene is TRBV20-1, the J gene TRBJ1-5; D gene unclear. The chain's CDR3 is CSASGDEDQPQHF. In DNA form, the CDR3 reads TGCAGTGCTAGTGGCGACGAGGATCAGCCCCAGCATTTT.